Presented here are 21 T cell receptor beta chains from one specimen sequenced in a study of blood T cell repertoires in COVID-19. Sequenced by immunoSEQ multiplex PCR; TCRdb stores in-frame clones only, minus some. The table shows around 230,000 clones, with around 89% occurring only once. The source material was PBMCs or T cells enriched from blood (not recorded which). These receptors all stem from a woman aged 30 to 39 who had recovered from COVID-19.

The gene calls are TRBV5-1 and TRBJ1-1; maybe TRBD1 (5 bases). V lost 3 bases and J 0 bases, leaving 15 bases between the germline ends. The germline V gene has CDR1 SGHRS and CDR2 YFSETQ. CDR3 length: 16 amino acids. The DNA of the CDR3 is TGCGCCAGCAGCTCCGGGGGTAGGACATTGAACACTGAAGCTTTCTTT. Amino acids: CASSSGGRTLNTEAFF.

V usage is TRBV4-3 and J usage is TRBJ2-3, with TRBD2 matching 14 bases. CDR3 length equals 15 residues. J gave up 3 bases and V 4 bases, and 0 bases lay outside the gene matches. CDR1 LGHNA and CDR2 YSLEER come from the germline V gene. This CDR3 reads CASSRLAGGTDTQYF. CDR3 nucleotides: TGCGCCAGCAGCCGACTAGCGGGGGGGACAGATACGCAGTATTTT.

The chain carries TRBV4-2 and TRBJ2-1, with 9 nucleotides matching TRBD2. The CDR3 length is 16 residues. Germline V gene sequence: CDR1 LGHNA, CDR2 YNFKEQ. Trimming at V came to 1 base and at J to 3 bases, leaving 4 bases not matched to a gene. The CDR3 nucleotides read TGTGCCAGCAGCCAAGCTGCTAGCGGGGACTACAATGAGCAGTTCTTC. Translation gives CASSQAASGDYNEQFF.

This chain connects TRBV7-9 to TRBJ2-1; possible D gene TRBD2, 5 bases. V lost 6 bases and J lost 3, with 12 bases in between. The CDR3 extends over 14 amino acids. Germline CDR1 is SEHNR and CDR2 is FQNEAQ (reference sequence). DNA for the CDR3: TGTGCCAGCAGTCATCCGGGAAACTACAATGAGCAGTTCTTC. Amino acid sequence: CASSHPGNYNEQFF.

The chain uses TRBV2 and TRBJ2-2; unclear D gene. Germline loops: CDR1 SNHLY, CDR2 FYNNEI. The CDR3 runs to 15 residues. V lost 4 bases and J lost 0, with 9 bases in between. CDR3 sequence reads: CASSATVTNTGELFF. The CDR3 DNA is TGTGCCAGCAGTGCTACCGTTACGAACACCGGGGAGCTGTTTTTT.

This chain uses TRBV6-1 with TRBJ1-2; D is unresolved. Germline V gene sequence: CDR1 MNHNS, CDR2 SASEGT. The CDR3 runs 16 residues. Trimming pared 3 bases from V and 2 bases from J, leaving 16 bases between. The CDR3 DNA sequence: TGTGCCAGCAGTGATATAGCCCCGGCCAACAACTATGGCTACACCTTC. This codes for CASSDIAPANNYGYTF.

A few counts support this clone. The chain is built from TRBV6-1 and TRBJ2-7; D is perhaps TRBD1 (6 bases). V dropped 0 bases and J dropped 3 bases, with 9 bases sitting between them. Germline CDR1 MNHNS, CDR2 SASEGT. This CDR3 spans 14 amino acids. The DNA of the CDR3 is TGTGCCAGCAGTGAAGCCGGACAGCTCTACGAGCAGTACTTC. This translates into CASSEAGQLYEQYF.

This clone was picked up one time. This sequence joins TRBV14 and TRBJ1-2, with TRBD1 matching over 7 bases. With 5 bases clipped from V and 3 bases from J, the junction kept 6 bases outside the gene matches. The CDR3 has 14 amino acids. Germline values: CDR1 SGHDN, CDR2 FVKESK. DNA of the CDR3: TGTGCCAGCAGCTTCCGACAGGGTGACTATGGCTACACCTTC. Its translation: CASSFRQGDYGYTF.

The rearrangement joins TRBV29-1 to TRBJ2-1; D perhaps matches TRBD1 (5 bases). V gave up 4 bases and J gave up 4 bases, with 11 bases separating them. Per germline, CDR1 SQVTM and CDR2 ANQGSEA. This CDR3 is built from 13 residues. The CDR3 sequence: CSVGPTDYNEQFF. The CDR3 coding sequence is TGCAGCGTTGGGCCGACAGATTACAATGAGCAGTTCTTC.

This chain connects TRBV5-1 to TRBJ2-5; TRBD2 aligns across 12 bases. This CDR3 spans 18 amino acids. Germline CDR1 is SGHRS and CDR2 is YFSETQ. Trimming took 0 bases from V and 2 from J; bases not matched to a gene: 8. CDR3 sequence: CASSLAHTSGGTQETQYF. As DNA, the CDR3 is TGCGCCAGCAGCTTGGCACATACTAGCGGGGGGACACAAGAGACCCAGTACTTC.

The chain recombines TRBV7-8 with TRBJ1-4, with unresolved D. The germline V and J ends were trimmed by 0 bases and 1 base, with 3 bases remaining between them. The CDR3 extends over 14 amino acids. Germline values: CDR1 SGHVS, CDR2 FQNEAQ. CDR3 DNA: TGTGCCAGCAGCTTAGCCCTAACTAATGAAAAACTGTTTTTT. This gives the protein CASSLALTNEKLFF.

The CDR3 sequence: CASSLVSAGGPTDTQYF. CDR3 in DNA: TGTGCCAGCAGCTTGGTTTCCGCGGGGGGCCCCACAGATACGCAGTATTTT. The V gene is TRBV5-6, the J gene TRBJ2-3; 8 bases match TRBD2. V was clipped by 0 bases and J by 2 bases; unmatched bases: 8. The CDR3 spans 17 residues. From germline, CDR1 is SGHDT and CDR2 YYEEEE.

The chain uses TRBV5-6 and TRBJ1-1, with 7 bases aligning to TRBD1. CDR1 is SGHDT, CDR2 YYEEEE, per germline. The CDR3 totals 13 residues. With V trimmed by 4 bases and J by 8 bases, 8 bases remained unmatched. CDR3 sequence: CASSPRTGGEAFF. The CDR3 DNA reads TGTGCCAGCAGCCCCCGGACAGGTGGAGAAGCTTTCTTT.

The chain joins TRBV19 to TRBJ2-4; 7 nucleotides align to TRBD1. Germline CDR1 and CDR2: LNHDA and SQIVND (reference sequence). The CDR3 consists of 14 residues. Germline trimming cut 3 bases from V and 6 bases from J; bases unmatched to any gene: 5. The CDR3 nucleotides read TGTGCCAGTAGTATCCCCGGGACAGTAAACATTCAGTACTTC. Translating it yields CASSIPGTVNIQYF.

This clone was detected only a few times. The J gene is TRBJ2-3, the V gene TRBV9, with TRBD2 identical over 12 bases. CDR3 size: 19 residues. After removal of 3 bases from V and 5 bases from J, the junction contained 16 bases not matched to a gene. The germline gives CDR1 SGDLS, CDR2 YYNGEE. CDR3 loop: CASSAGRLAGESFLDTQYF. The CDR3 coding sequence is TGTGCCAGCAGCGCAGGGCGACTAGCGGGGGAGTCCTTCCTAGATACGCAGTATTTT.

The rearrangement joins TRBV4-1 to TRBJ2-3; 7 nucleotides align to TRBD2. The CDR3 length is 14 residues. V dropped 8 bases and J dropped 2; count of bases not matched to a gene: 7. CDR1 is MGHRA and CDR2 is YSYEKL in the germline V gene. The CDR3 DNA sequence: TGCGCCAGCCGACTAGCTTCGGTCACAGATACGCAGTATTTT. It encodes CASRLASVTDTQYF.

The chain carries TRBV5-4 and TRBJ2-1, with a weak D call TRBD2 (6 bases). CDR1 and CDR2 from the germline V gene are SGHNT and YYREEE (reference sequence). CDR3 length equals 12 residues. V gave up 2 bases and J gave up 9 bases, with 9 bases separating them. For the CDR3, the DNA is TGTGCCAGCAGCTTTGCCGGGGGTGAGCAGTTCTTC. Amino acids: CASSFAGGEQFF. The variable domain in full, with the rest retrieved from reference TRBV5-4 and TRBJ2-1, is ETGVTQSPTHLIKTRGQQVTLRCSSQSGHNTVSWYQQALGQGPQFIFQYYREEENGRGNFPPRFSGLQFPNYSSELNVNALELDDSALYLCASSFAGGEQFFGPGTRLTVL.

The CDR3: CASSIYQGQNQPQHF. CDR3 bases: TGTGCCAGTAGTATATATCAGGGGCAGAATCAGCCCCAGCATTTT. The chain employs TRBV19 and TRBJ1-5; D possibly corresponds to TRBD1 (6 bases). Germline V gene lookup returns CDR1 LNHDA and CDR2 SQIVND (reference sequence). V was cut by 2 bases and J by 4 bases, with 12 bases left in between. This CDR3 contains 15 residues.

This clone was observed a handful of times. This chain uses TRBV7-9 with TRBJ1-2; no clear D. Deletions cut 1 base from V and 14 bases from J, with 14 bases between. Germline V gene sequence: CDR1 SEHNR, CDR2 FQNEAQ (reference sequence). This CDR3 is built from 12 residues. The CDR3 region is CASSLGSDEETF. The CDR3 DNA follows: TGTGCCAGCAGCTTAGGTTCAGACGAGGAAACCTTC.

The V and J genes are TRBV27 and TRBJ1-6; 10 bases align to TRBD1. Germline loops: CDR1 MNHEY, CDR2 SMNVEV (reference sequence). The CDR3 runs 14 residues. J lost 9 bases, V lost 4 bases, and 3 bases had no gene match. The CDR3 DNA reads TGTGCCAGCAGTTGGGACAGGGGAGGTTCACCCCTCCACTTT. It specifies CASSWDRGGSPLHF.

The CDR3 sequence: CASSGGAGNEQFF. The CDR3 DNA reads TGTGCCAGTAGCGGGGGGGCGGGCAATGAGCAGTTCTTC. The V call is TRBV19, the J call TRBJ2-1, with TRBD2 matching 8 bases. Germline V gene data show CDR1 as LNHDA and CDR2 as SQIVND (reference sequence). The ends lost 6 bases at V and 6 bases at J; junction bases unmatched: 4. This CDR3 comprises 13 residues. The variable domain in full, with the rest retrieved from reference TRBV19 and TRBJ2-1, is DGGITQSPKYLFRKEGQNVTLSCEQNLNHDAMYWYRQDPGQGLRLIYYSQIVNDFQKGDIAEGYSVSREKKESFPLTVTSAQKNPTAFYLCASSGGAGNEQFFGPGTRLTVL.